The 23 T cell receptor beta chains given below trace back to one sample, sequenced in a study of blood T cell repertoires in COVID-19. Here immunoSEQ multiplex PCR was the method, and the copy in TCRdb shows in-frame clones only, minus some. The sample shows about 330,000 clones, approximately 92% of them seen only once. Sample: PBMCs or T cells enriched from blood (not recorded which). The receptors shown here come from a woman aged 30 to 39 who had recovered from COVID-19.

This rearrangement joins TRBV6-2 or TRBV6-3 to TRBJ1-2; D uncertain. CDR1 is MNHEY, CDR2 SVGEGT, per germline. The CDR3 is 18 amino acids. V was trimmed by 5 bases and J by 4 bases, leaving 26 bases between them. CDR3 sequence reads: CASSRLGDWAYNGYGYTF. In DNA, the CDR3 is TGTGCCAGCAGTCGGCTGGGCGATTGGGCTTATAATGGCTATGGCTACACCTTC.

This chain uses TRBV15 with TRBJ1-4, with 7 bases fitting TRBD1. The CDR3 extends over 13 amino acids. V lost 6 bases to trimming and J lost 10 bases; unmatched junction nucleotides: 8. Germline V gene lookup returns CDR1 LNHNV and CDR2 YYDKDF (reference sequence). The DNA for the CDR3 is TGTGCCACCAGACACAGGGGAGAGGGAAAACTGTTTTTT. This encodes CATRHRGEGKLFF.

The V and J genes are TRBV28 and TRBJ2-7; 8 bases agree with TRBD1. The CDR3 is 15 amino acids. Losses at the gene ends were 4 bases for V and 2 bases for J; bases not matched to a gene: 7. The germline V gene has CDR1 MDHEN and CDR2 SYDVKM. The CDR3 coding sequence is TGTGCCAGCAGTTCAGGACAGGGCAATGCCTACGAGCAGTACTTC. Encoded protein: CASSSGQGNAYEQYF.

The CDR3 DNA is TGTGCCAGCAGGATGACAGGGACTAATTCACCCCTCCACTTT. Its translation: CASRMTGTNSPLHF. The rearrangement joins TRBV28 to TRBJ1-6; TRBD1 aligns across 7 bases. V lost 6 bases and J lost 6; bases outside the gene matches: 5. There are 14 residues in the CDR3. Looked up from germline, CDR1 is MDHEN and CDR2 is SYDVKM.

The V call is TRBV7-9, the J call TRBJ2-1; 9 bases agree with TRBD1. The germline gives CDR1 SEHNR, CDR2 FQNEAQ (reference sequence). The trim removed 5 bases at V and 4 bases at J, leaving 3 bases unmatched. There are 14 residues in the CDR3. The DNA for the CDR3 is TGTGCCAGCAGCACAGGGGGCATATACAATGAGCAGTTCTTC. Translating it yields CASSTGGIYNEQFF.

The chain links TRBV28 to TRBJ2-5; D gene ambiguous. V was shortened by 4 bases and J by 5 bases, with 8 bases between the two germline ends. Germline V gives CDR1 MDHEN, CDR2 SYDVKM. The CDR3 extends over 12 amino acids. The CDR3 coding sequence is TGTGCCAGCAGTTCGACTCGGGAGACCCAGTACTTC. Protein: CASSSTRETQYF.

This chain connects TRBV28 to TRBJ2-5, with 8 bases that match TRBD1. The V and J ends lost 8 bases and 4 bases, in that order; junction bases with no gene match: 6. Germline values: CDR1 MDHEN, CDR2 SYDVKM. This CDR3 has 13 residues. CDR3 DNA: TGTGCCAGCCTGGACAGGGTGCGAGAGACCCAGTACTTC. This encodes CASLDRVRETQYF.

The genes are TRBV4-3 and TRBJ1-1; no clear D gene. Deletions cut 6 bases from V and 0 bases from J, with 8 bases between. Germline CDR1 is LGHNA and CDR2 is YSLEER. The CDR3 has 13 residues. The CDR3 here is CASRSGMNTEAFF. CDR3 coding DNA: TGCGCCAGCAGATCCGGGATGAACACTGAAGCTTTCTTT.

The chain employs TRBV9 and TRBJ2-3; maybe TRBD2 (5 bases). Trimming removed 0 bases at V and 6 bases at J, with 14 bases between. CDR3 size: 15 residues. Germline CDR1 SGDLS, CDR2 YYNGEE. CDR3 coding DNA: TGTGCCAGCAGCGTAGCCGGCCGCGGGTCTGATACGCAGTATTTT. Translation: CASSVAGRGSDTQYF.

This clone was picked up one time. The V gene is TRBV30, the J gene TRBJ2-3; the match to TRBD2 covers 8 bases. From germline, CDR1 is GTSNPN and CDR2 SVGIG (reference sequence). The CDR3 is made up of 14 amino acids. J gave up 2 bases and V 4 bases, and 5 bases lay outside the gene matches. The CDR3 nucleotides read TGTGCCTGGACCGAGCGGGGGTACACAGATACGCAGTATTTT. Translation gives CAWTERGYTDTQYF.

This clone was observed a single time. The same CDR3 also results from other DNA sequences found in this sample. The chain uses TRBV7-9 and TRBJ2-5, with D unclear. The CDR3 is made up of 12 amino acids. The germline V gene has CDR1 SEHNR and CDR2 FQNEAQ (reference sequence). Trimming pared 4 bases from V and 1 base from J, leaving 4 bases between. The CDR3 bases are TGTGCCAGCAGCTCTATCCAAGAGACCCAGTACTTC. As protein: CASSSIQETQYF.

This chain joins TRBV27 and TRBJ2-3; 10 bases are shared with TRBD2. This CDR3 spans 15 amino acids. Per germline, CDR1 MNHEY and CDR2 SMNVEV (reference sequence). V was clipped by 3 bases and J by 3 bases; unmatched bases: 3. CDR3 region: CASSFPSGGTDTQYF. The CDR3 DNA reads TGTGCCAGCAGTTTTCCTAGCGGGGGTACAGATACGCAGTATTTT.

V is TRBV28 and J is TRBJ1-4; D remains ambiguous. The V gene lost 8 bases and the J gene lost 4 bases, with 11 bases spanning the gap. The CDR3 covers 13 residues. Germline V lookup: CDR1 MDHEN, CDR2 SYDVKM. This CDR3 is CASQFRGNEKLFF. In DNA, the CDR3 is TGTGCCAGCCAATTCCGGGGTAATGAAAAACTGTTTTTT. The full variable domain, completed using reference TRBV28 and TRBJ1-4, is DVKVTQSSRYLVKRTGEKVFLECVQDMDHENMFWYRQDPGLGLRLIYFSYDVKMKEKGDIPEGYSVSREKKERFSLILESASTNQTSMYLCASQFRGNEKLFFGSGTQLSVL.

The chain joins TRBV12-3 or TRBV12-4 to TRBJ2-2; a possible D gene is TRBD1 (6 bases). The CDR3 sequence is 13 residues long. V lost 5 bases to trimming and J lost 7 bases, with 11 bases between them. CDR3 sequence (DNA): TGTGCCAGCAGTCCTCAGACAGGCGGGGAGCTGTTTTTT. Translation: CASSPQTGGELFF.

The chain joins TRBV27 to TRBJ2-6; D is uncertain. The CDR3 runs 13 residues. Trimming removed 7 bases from V and 4 bases from J, with 8 bases in between. Germline V gene sequence: CDR1 MNHEY, CDR2 SMNVEV (reference sequence). For the CDR3, the DNA is TGTGCCAGCATGCGCGTGGGGGCCAACGTCCTGACTTTC. Translation gives CASMRVGANVLTF.

The genes are TRBV2 and TRBJ2-1; 9 nucleotides match TRBD2. V dropped 5 bases and J dropped 6; count of bases not matched to a gene: 2. Looked up from germline, CDR1 is SNHLY and CDR2 is FYNNEI. CDR3 length: 13 amino acids. This CDR3 reads CASSNSGGNEQFF. In DNA form, the CDR3 reads TGTGCCAGCAGTAATAGCGGGGGCAATGAGCAGTTCTTC.

The rearrangement joins TRBV28 to TRBJ1-3; a possible D gene is TRBD1 (5 bases). The CDR3 runs to 15 residues. Trimming pared 5 bases from V and 0 bases from J, leaving 11 bases between. Looked up from germline, CDR1 is MDHEN and CDR2 is SYDVKM. In DNA form, the CDR3 reads TGTGCCAGCAGTCCGGGGGTTCTCTCTGGAAACACCATATATTTT. As protein: CASSPGVLSGNTIYF.

This chain's CDR3 is CACSGGGGGDTQYF. In DNA form, the CDR3 reads TGTGCCTGCTCCGGGGGCGGGGGCGGAGATACGCAGTATTTT. The chain has TRBV30 and TRBJ2-3, with D perhaps matching TRBD2 (7 bases). V was pared by 6 bases and J by 5 bases, with 18 bases between. The CDR3 is 14 residues long. The germline V gene has CDR1 GTSNPN and CDR2 SVGIG (reference sequence).

This chain uses TRBV28 with TRBJ1-2; D gene ambiguous. Germline CDR1 and CDR2: MDHEN and SYDVKM. The CDR3 spans 13 residues. Trimming pared 6 bases from V and 8 bases from J, leaving 16 bases between. The CDR3 nucleotides read TGTGCCAGCAGCCTGGAGCCAGCGGGGGGCTACACCTTC. Translation: CASSLEPAGGYTF.

The genes are TRBV7-8 and TRBJ1-4, with D unresolved. Trimming stripped 3 bases from V and 4 bases from J, with 21 bases between. The CDR3 totals 18 residues. CDR1 is SGHVS and CDR2 is FQNEAQ in the germline V gene. The CDR3 region is CASSFGGSMGYLNEKLFF. For the CDR3, the DNA is TGTGCCAGCAGCTTTGGAGGCTCGATGGGGTACCTTAATGAAAAACTGTTTTTT.

CDR3 protein: CASKFQGQGYNEQFF. The CDR3 DNA sequence: TGTGCCAGTAAGTTCCAGGGGCAGGGGTACAATGAGCAGTTCTTC. The rearrangement links TRBV19 to TRBJ2-1; D is perhaps TRBD1 (6 bases). In germline, CDR1 is LNHDA, CDR2 SQIVND (reference sequence). This CDR3 is built from 15 residues. Trimming took off 7 bases at V and 4 bases at J, with 17 bases between the two ends.

Comment on this clone: The identical CDR3 is also encoded by other nucleotide sequences in the sample. The V gene is TRBV6-5, the J gene TRBJ1-2; a possible D gene is TRBD1 (5 bases). V lost 6 bases to trimming and J lost 1 base, with 9 bases between them. The CDR3 is 13 residues long. From germline, CDR1 is MNHEY and CDR2 SVGAGI. Here the CDR3 DNA reads TGTGCCAGCAGGAAAGACAGTAACTATGGCTACACCTTC. This codes for CASRKDSNYGYTF.

V gene TRBV6-1 combines with J gene TRBJ1-2; the D gene is possibly TRBD1 (5 bases). Looked up from germline, CDR1 is MNHNS and CDR2 is SASEGT. The CDR3 sequence is 15 residues long. V lost 3 bases to trimming and J lost 2 bases, with 13 bases between them. The CDR3 is CASSDYGAENYGYTF. The CDR3 nucleotides read TGTGCCAGCAGTGATTATGGGGCTGAAAACTATGGCTACACCTTC.